Below, 12 T cell receptor beta chains from the same sample are listed, as sequenced in a study of shared clonotypes between healthy human individuals. Naive-designated CD8 cells lacked CD45RO, were positively enriched for CCR7, and omitted terminally differentiated effector memory CD45RA+ cells. Data came from immunoSEQ multiplex PCR; TCRdb stores just in-frame clones and leaves some out. The data hold about 2 million clones, with about 95% observed a single time. Specimen: naive CD8+ T cells sorted from blood. Receptors originate from a man between 18 and 35 years old in good health.

This chain links TRBV7-6 with TRBJ1-5; the D gene is possibly TRBD1 (5 bases). Trimming cost V 5 bases and J 6 bases, with 20 bases left between them. Germline V gives CDR1 SGHVS, CDR2 FNYEAQ. There are 16 residues in the CDR3. The CDR3 loop reads CASSPTGVQLGQPQHF. CDR3 DNA sequence: TGTGCCAGCAGCCCCACGGGGGTACAGTTGGGTCAGCCCCAGCATTTT.

The CDR3 region has the DNA TGTGCCAGCAGCCCTGAAAGGAACACCATATATTTT. Translating gives CASSPERNTIYF. This chain links TRBV11-2 with TRBJ1-3; D gene uncertain. The CDR3 is 12 residues long. V gave up 5 bases and J gave up 7 bases, with 9 bases separating them. Germline V lookup: CDR1 SGHAT, CDR2 FQNNGV. Supplemented by reference TRBV11-2 and TRBJ1-3, the full variable domain reads EAGVAQSPRYKIIEKRQSVAFWCNPISGHATLYWYQQILGQGPKLLIQFQNNGVVDDSQLPKDRFSAERLKGVDSTLKIQPAKLEDSAVYLCASSPERNTIYFGEGSWLTVV.

The chain carries TRBV9 and TRBJ1-1; D is uncertain. V was cut by 4 bases and J by 0 bases, with 13 bases left in between. The CDR3 covers 15 residues. CDR1 is SGDLS and CDR2 is YYNGEE in the germline V gene. The CDR3, as DNA: TGTGCCAGCAGCCCCCTTATGACCATGAACACTGAAGCTTTCTTT. Its protein product is CASSPLMTMNTEAFF.

The rearrangement links TRBV7-9 to TRBJ2-7; 10 nucleotides agree with TRBD1. Germline assignment: CDR1 SEHNR and CDR2 FQNEAQ (reference sequence). The CDR3 is made up of 15 amino acids. J gave up 0 bases and V 3 bases, and 2 bases lay outside the gene matches. CDR3 in DNA: TGTGCCAGCAGCTTCAGGACAGGGGGCTCCTACGAGCAGTACTTC. It codes for CASSFRTGGSYEQYF.

The chain carries TRBV9 and TRBJ2-1; TRBD2 matches 8 bases. The CDR3 runs to 13 residues. The V gene end was trimmed by 7 bases and the J gene end by 9 bases; junction bases not matched to a gene: 9. Germline V gives CDR1 SGDLS, CDR2 YYNGEE. DNA of the CDR3: TGTGCCAGCCAGCGGAGCGGGAGACCTGAGCAGTTCTTC. Its translation: CASQRSGRPEQFF. Filled out from reference TRBV9 and TRBJ2-1, the complete variable domain reads DSGVTQTPKHLITATGQRVTLRCSPRSGDLSVYWYQQSLDQGLQFLIQYYNGEERAKGNILERFSAQQFPDLHSELNLSSLELGDSALYFCASQRSGRPEQFFGPGTRLTVL.

This sequence joins TRBV5-6 and TRBJ2-7; D could derive from TRBD1 or TRBD2 (7 bases each). The germline V gene encodes CDR1 SGHDT and CDR2 YYEEEE. Trimming removed 7 bases from V and 0 bases from J, with 20 bases in between. CDR3 length equals 16 residues. CDR3 coding DNA: TGTGCCAGCGGACCCATGGGAGGGGACAGCTCCTACGAGCAGTACTTC. It codes for CASGPMGGDSSYEQYF.

In regard to this clone: The same CDR3 is also encoded by other DNA sequences in this sample. The chain is built from TRBV4-3 and TRBJ2-1, with 8 nucleotides matching TRBD1. The CDR3 has 15 residues. Germline CDR1 LGHNA, CDR2 YSLEER. With V trimmed by 4 bases and J by 2 bases, 4 bases remained unmatched. The CDR3 loop reads CASSPGQGAYNEQFF. In nucleotides, the CDR3 is TGCGCCAGCAGCCCAGGACAGGGAGCCTACAATGAGCAGTTCTTC.

The gene calls are TRBV2 and TRBJ2-5; a possible D gene is TRBD2 (7 bases). The CDR3 contains 14 residues. Germline CDR1 reads SNHLY; CDR2 reads FYNNEI. The germline V and J ends were trimmed by 1 base and 6 bases, with 12 bases remaining between them. The CDR3: CASSEDAGAKTQYF. Written as DNA, the CDR3 is TGTGCCAGCAGTGAAGACGCGGGGGCGAAGACCCAGTACTTC.

The gene calls are TRBV27 and TRBJ2-7, with D perhaps TRBD2 (7 bases). Trimming removed 5 bases at V and 4 bases at J, with 24 bases between. The CDR3 spans 17 residues. Germline V lookup: CDR1 MNHEY, CDR2 SMNVEV (reference sequence). The CDR3 spells CASSLPSDGGGGYEQYF. CDR3 nucleotide sequence: TGTGCCAGCAGTCTACCTTCAGATGGGGGAGGGGGATACGAGCAGTACTTC.

The rearrangement links TRBV6-5 to TRBJ1-1, with 8 bases lining up with TRBD1. Looked up from germline, CDR1 is MNHEY and CDR2 is SVGAGI. Trimming removed 0 bases from V and 4 bases from J; junction bases left unmatched: 7. The CDR3 spans 16 residues. For the CDR3, the DNA is TGTGCCAGCAGTTACTCGAGTCAGGGGGCGAGCACTGAAGCTTTCTTT. It codes for CASSYSSQGASTEAFF.

The CDR3 DNA is TGTGCCAGCAGCTCCGTTGGTGGGGGAACCACAGATACGCAGTATTTT. The encoded protein is CASSSVGGGTTDTQYF. The V call is TRBV2, the J call TRBJ2-3; D may match TRBD1 or TRBD2 (5 bases each). The CDR3 totals 16 residues. Germline V gene data show CDR1 as SNHLY and CDR2 as FYNNEI. V was pared by 6 bases and J by 2 bases, with 18 bases between.

The chain combines TRBV27 with TRBJ2-7; 12 bases map to TRBD2. From germline, CDR1 is MNHEY and CDR2 SMNVEV (reference sequence). The CDR3 runs 15 residues. V was clipped by 6 bases and J by 3 bases; unmatched bases: 6. The CDR3 DNA reads as TGTGCCAGCAGCCTAGCGGGAGGGAGCCACTACGAGCAGTACTTC. Protein: CASSLAGGSHYEQYF.